The 12 T cell receptor beta chains listed next were all sequenced from one sample in a study of cytomegalovirus exposure and HLA in healthy donors. The PCR was carried out with 60 Vbeta primers and 13 Jbeta primers. This table comes from immunoSEQ multiplex PCR, and its TCRdb copy is limited to in-frame clones, with some not included. The table shows some 60,000 clones, with 80% occurring only once. Input material: PBMCs. The receptor set was obtained from a woman in her thirties or forties in good health and CMV-seronegative.

This clone showed up just once. The chain has TRBV7-3 and TRBJ2-5; 8 positions match TRBD2. The CDR3 is 13 amino acids. CDR1 and CDR2 (germline): SGHTA, FQGTGA. The V segment lost 5 bases and the J segment 5 bases; nucleotides outside the gene matches: 4. CDR3 sequence (DNA): TGTGCCAGCAGCCGGACTAGCAGGGAGACCCAGTACTTC. This gives the protein CASSRTSRETQYF.

The chain combines TRBV27 with TRBJ2-1; 12 bases are shared with TRBD1. CDR3 length: 16 amino acids. The germline V gene has CDR1 MNHEY and CDR2 SMNVEV (reference sequence). Losses at the gene ends were 2 bases for V and 4 bases for J; bases not matched to a gene: 3. The chain's CDR3 is CASSLRGQGAYNEQFF. CDR3 bases: TGTGCCAGCAGTTTACGGGGACAGGGGGCTTACAATGAGCAGTTCTTC.

J is TRBJ1-5 and V is TRBV9, with TRBD1 identical over 8 bases. From germline, CDR1 is SGDLS and CDR2 YYNGEE. CDR3 length: 15 amino acids. V lost 0 bases and J lost 5; bases outside the gene matches: 4. The CDR3 here is CASSVAPGGDQPQHF. The DNA of the CDR3 is TGTGCCAGCAGCGTAGCTCCAGGGGGCGATCAGCCCCAGCATTTT.

The rearrangement links TRBV11-2 to TRBJ2-7; TRBD1 might be the D (5 bases). Germline lookup yields CDR1 SGHAT and CDR2 FQNNGV. The length of the CDR3 is 12 residues. V was trimmed by 4 bases and J by 4 bases, leaving 8 bases between them. CDR3 protein: CASSSDSYEQYF. The CDR3 DNA is TGTGCCAGCAGCTCCGACAGTTACGAGCAGTACTTC.

The rearrangement joins TRBV10-3 to TRBJ2-2; 13 bases agree with TRBD2. There are 16 residues in the CDR3. The germline CDR1 and CDR2 sequences are ENHRY and SYGVKD. The V segment lost 6 bases and the J segment 0 bases; nucleotides outside the gene matches: 1. CDR3 nucleotide sequence: TGTGCCATCAGCGGGACTAGCGGGACGAACACCGGGGAGCTGTTTTTT. Its translation is CAISGTSGTNTGELFF.

V usage is TRBV28 and J usage is TRBJ2-5; 8 nucleotides align to TRBD2. The J call may be faulty, since TRBJ2-7 better matches the DNA end. Germline CDR1 MDHEN, CDR2 SYDVKM. This CDR3 is built from 14 residues. This chain's CDR3 is CASKGGRPSYEQYF. DNA for the CDR3: TGTGCCAGCAAAGGCGGGAGGCCTTCCTACGAGCAGTACTTC.

This clone was picked up one time. The chain recombines TRBV2 with TRBJ2-1, with 9 bases aligning to TRBD1. V dropped 5 bases and J dropped 7; count of bases not matched to a gene: 6. The germline V gene has CDR1 SNHLY and CDR2 FYNNEI. The CDR3 is made up of 14 amino acids. The CDR3 loop is CASSSTGGRNEQFF. DNA of the CDR3: TGTGCCAGCAGTAGCACAGGGGGCCGGAATGAGCAGTTCTTC.

The V call is TRBV5-6, the J call TRBJ1-2; D is possibly TRBD1 (6 bases). The CDR3 has 14 residues. V was pared by 3 bases and J by 8 bases, with 17 bases between. Germline V CDR1 and CDR2: SGHDT, YYEEEE. CDR3 nucleotides: TGTGCCAGCAGCTCGGGAGGAGGGGGGAGAGGCTACACCTTC. Translation gives CASSSGGGGRGYTF.

The genes are TRBV28 and TRBJ2-7; TRBD2 might be the D (5 bases). Germline values: CDR1 MDHEN, CDR2 SYDVKM. V was cut by 6 bases and J by 3 bases, with 12 bases left in between. The CDR3 covers 13 residues. In DNA form, the CDR3 reads TGTGCCAGCAGACTGGACTCTGTCTACGAGCAGTACTTC. Translated: CASRLDSVYEQYF. Supplemented by reference TRBV28 and TRBJ2-7, the full variable domain reads DVKVTQSSRYLVKRTGEKVFLECVQDMDHENMFWYRQDPGLGLRLIYFSYDVKMKEKGDIPEGYSVSREKKERFSLILESASTNQTSMYLCASRLDSVYEQYFGPGTRLTVT.

This chain joins TRBV28 and TRBJ1-2; no firm D call. V was pared by 4 bases and J by 8 bases, with 11 bases between. Germline V gene lookup returns CDR1 MDHEN and CDR2 SYDVKM. This CDR3 spans 12 amino acids. CDR3 residues: CASSSRAGGYTF. The DNA of the CDR3 is TGTGCCAGCAGTTCGCGGGCTGGCGGCTACACCTTC.

The V call is TRBV2, the J call TRBJ2-5; 10 positions match TRBD1. Trimming cost V 8 bases and J 4 bases; bases outside gene matches: 4. The germline V gene has CDR1 SNHLY and CDR2 FYNNEI. The CDR3 runs 13 residues. The CDR3 DNA follows: TGTGCCAGCGGGGACAGGGGAGGAGAGACCCAGTACTTC. It translates to CASGDRGGETQYF.

This clone has a handful of counts. The chain's CDR3 is CASSPGPQGSTGELFF. The CDR3 region has the DNA TGTGCCAGCTCCCCCGGGCCGCAGGGGAGCACCGGGGAGCTGTTTTTT. The rearrangement uses TRBV18 and TRBJ2-2; a weak D match, TRBD1 (6 bases). This CDR3 is 16 amino acids long. Trimming pared 6 bases from V and 4 bases from J, leaving 18 bases between. Germline values: CDR1 KGHSH, CDR2 LQKENI.